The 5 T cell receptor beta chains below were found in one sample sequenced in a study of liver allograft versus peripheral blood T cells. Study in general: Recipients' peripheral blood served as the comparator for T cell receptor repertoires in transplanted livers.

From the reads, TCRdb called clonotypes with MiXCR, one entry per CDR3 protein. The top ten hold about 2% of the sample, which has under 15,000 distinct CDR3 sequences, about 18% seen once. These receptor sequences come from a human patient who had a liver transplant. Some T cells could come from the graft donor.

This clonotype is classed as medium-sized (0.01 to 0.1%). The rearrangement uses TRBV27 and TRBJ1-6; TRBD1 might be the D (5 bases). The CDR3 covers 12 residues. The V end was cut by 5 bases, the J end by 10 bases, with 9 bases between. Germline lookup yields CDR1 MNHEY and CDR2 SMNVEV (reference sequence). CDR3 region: CASSTGVSPLHF. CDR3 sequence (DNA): TGTGCCAGCAGTACAGGCGTCTCACCCCTCCACTTT.

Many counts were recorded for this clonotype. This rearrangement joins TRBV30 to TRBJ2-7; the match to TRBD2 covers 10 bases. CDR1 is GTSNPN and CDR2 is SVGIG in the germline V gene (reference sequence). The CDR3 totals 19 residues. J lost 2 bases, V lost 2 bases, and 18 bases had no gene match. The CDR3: CAWSSSLGTSAGMAYEQYF. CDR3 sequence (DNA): TGTGCCTGGAGTAGTAGTTTAGGGACTAGCGCGGGAATGGCCTACGAGCAGTACTTC.

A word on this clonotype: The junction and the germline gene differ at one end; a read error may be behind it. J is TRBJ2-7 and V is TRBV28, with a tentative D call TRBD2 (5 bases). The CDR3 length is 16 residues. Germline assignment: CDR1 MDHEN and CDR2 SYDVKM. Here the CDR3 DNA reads TGTGCCAGCAGTTTCCCCGACGAAGCGGCACCCGACGAGCAGCACTTC. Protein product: CASSFPDEAAPDEQHF.

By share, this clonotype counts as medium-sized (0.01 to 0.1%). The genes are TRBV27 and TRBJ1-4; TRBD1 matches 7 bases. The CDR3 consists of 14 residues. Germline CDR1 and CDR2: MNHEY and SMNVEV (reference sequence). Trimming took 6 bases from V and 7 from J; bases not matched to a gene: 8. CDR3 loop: CASSLRGGAEKLFF. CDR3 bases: TGTGCCAGCAGCCTCAGGGGGGGTGCTGAAAAACTGTTTTTT.

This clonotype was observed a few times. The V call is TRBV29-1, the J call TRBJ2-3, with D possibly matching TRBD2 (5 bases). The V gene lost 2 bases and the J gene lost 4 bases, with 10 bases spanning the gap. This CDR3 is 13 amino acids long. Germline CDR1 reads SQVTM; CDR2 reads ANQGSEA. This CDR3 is CSVETLASDTQYF. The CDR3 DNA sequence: TGCAGCGTTGAAACTCTAGCCTCAGATACGCAGTATTTT.